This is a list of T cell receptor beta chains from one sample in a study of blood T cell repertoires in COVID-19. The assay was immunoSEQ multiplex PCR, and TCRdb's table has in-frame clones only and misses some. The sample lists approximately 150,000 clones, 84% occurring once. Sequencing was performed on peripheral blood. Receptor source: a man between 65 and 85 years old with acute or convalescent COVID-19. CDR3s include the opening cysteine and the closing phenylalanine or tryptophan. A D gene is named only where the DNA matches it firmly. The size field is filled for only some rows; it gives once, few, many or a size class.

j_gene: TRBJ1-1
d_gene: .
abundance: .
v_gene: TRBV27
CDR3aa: CASSSPRELSAFF
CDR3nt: TGTGCCAGCAGTTCCCCCCGGGAATTGAGCGCTTTCTTT

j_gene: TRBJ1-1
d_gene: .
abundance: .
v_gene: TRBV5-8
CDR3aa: CASSMPRRGFTEAFF
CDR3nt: TGTGCCAGCAGTATGCCCAGGAGGGGTTTCACTGAAGCTTTCTTT

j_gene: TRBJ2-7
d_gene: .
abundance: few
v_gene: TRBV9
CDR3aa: CASSETPSGYEQYF
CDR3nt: TGTGCCAGCAGCGAGACACCGTCCGGCTACGAGCAGTACTTC

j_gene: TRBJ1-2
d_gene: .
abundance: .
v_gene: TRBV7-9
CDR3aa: CASSLVQGDGYTF
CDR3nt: TGTGCCAGCAGCTTAGTTCAGGGCGATGGCTACACCTTC

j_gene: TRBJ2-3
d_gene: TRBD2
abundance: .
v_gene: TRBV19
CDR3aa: CASSASGERAGPHF
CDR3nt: TGTGCCAGTAGTGCCTCCGGGGAGAGAGCGGGGCCCCATTTT

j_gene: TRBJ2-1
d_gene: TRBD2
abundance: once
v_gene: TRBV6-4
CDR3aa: CASSDNAGDNEQFF
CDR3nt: TGTGCCAGCAGTGACAATGCGGGGGACAATGAGCAGTTCTTC

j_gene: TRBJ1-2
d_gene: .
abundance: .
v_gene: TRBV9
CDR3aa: CASSVVTGYGYTF
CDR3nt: TGTGCCAGCAGCGTAGTAACAGGGTATGGCTACACCTTC

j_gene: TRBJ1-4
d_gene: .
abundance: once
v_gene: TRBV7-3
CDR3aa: CASSLNGRQGQATNEKLFF
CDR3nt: TGTGCCAGCAGCTTAAACGGACGGCAGGGACAAGCAACTAATGAAAAACTGTTTTTT

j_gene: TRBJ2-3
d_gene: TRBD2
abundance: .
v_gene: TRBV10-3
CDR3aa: CAISTGTSGGSTDTQYF
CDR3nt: TGTGCCATCAGTACTGGGACTAGCGGGGGGAGCACAGATACGCAGTATTTT

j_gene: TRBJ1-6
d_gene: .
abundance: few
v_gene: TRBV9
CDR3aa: CASSETGTENSPLHF
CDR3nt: TGTGCCAGCAGCGAAACAGGGACCGAAAATTCACCCCTCCACTTT

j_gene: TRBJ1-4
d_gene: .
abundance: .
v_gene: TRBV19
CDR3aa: CASNQGTNEKLFF
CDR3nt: TGTGCCAGTAACCAGGGAACTAATGAAAAACTGTTTTTT

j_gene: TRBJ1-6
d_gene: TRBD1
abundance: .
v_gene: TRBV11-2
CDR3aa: CASSQTGNYNSPLHF
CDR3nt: TGTGCCAGCAGCCAGACAGGGAACTATAATTCACCCCTCCACTTT

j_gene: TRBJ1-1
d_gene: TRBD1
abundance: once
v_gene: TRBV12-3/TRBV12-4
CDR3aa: CASRTGTGTEAFF
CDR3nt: TGTGCCAGCAGGACCGGGACAGGCACTGAAGCTTTCTTT

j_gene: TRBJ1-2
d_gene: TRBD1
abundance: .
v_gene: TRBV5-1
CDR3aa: CASSLQGATGYGYTF
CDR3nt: TGCGCCAGCAGCTTACAGGGGGCTACGGGCTATGGCTACACCTTC

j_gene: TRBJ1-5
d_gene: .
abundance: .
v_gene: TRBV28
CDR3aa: CASSFSGVIPYSNQPQHF
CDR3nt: TGTGCCAGCAGTTTTTCAGGGGTCATCCCTTATAGCAATCAGCCCCAGCATTTT

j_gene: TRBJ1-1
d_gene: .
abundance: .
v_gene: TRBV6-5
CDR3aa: CASRSGQNTEAFF
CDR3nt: TGTGCCAGCAGATCAGGGCAGAACACTGAAGCTTTCTTT

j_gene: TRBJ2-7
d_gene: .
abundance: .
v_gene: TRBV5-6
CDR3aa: CASSSDRMYDAYF
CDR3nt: TGTGCCAGCAGCTCTGACAGAATGTACGATGCGTACTTC